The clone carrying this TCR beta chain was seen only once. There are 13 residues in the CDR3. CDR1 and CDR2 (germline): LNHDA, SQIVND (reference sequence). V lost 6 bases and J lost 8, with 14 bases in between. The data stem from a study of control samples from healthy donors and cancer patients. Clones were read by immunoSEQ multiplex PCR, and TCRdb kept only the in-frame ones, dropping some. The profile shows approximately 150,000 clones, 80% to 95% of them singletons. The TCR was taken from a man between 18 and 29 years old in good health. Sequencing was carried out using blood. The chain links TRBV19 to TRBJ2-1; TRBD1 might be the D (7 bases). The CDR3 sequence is CASRAGQMDEQFF. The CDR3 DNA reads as TGTGCCAGTAGGGCGGGACAGATGGATGAGCAGTTCTTC. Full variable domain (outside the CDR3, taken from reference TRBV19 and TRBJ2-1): DGGITQSPKYLFRKEGQNVTLSCEQNLNHDAMYWYRQDPGQGLRLIYYSQIVNDFQKGDIAEGYSVSREKKESFPLTVTSAQKNPTAFYLCASRAGQMDEQFFGPGTRLTVL.